A selection of T cell receptor beta chains follows, all from one sample in a study of T-cell memory formation after mild COVID-19. One entry per CDR3 protein, called by TCRdb with MiXCR from the 5' RACE reads. This sample has roughly 450,000 distinct CDR3 sequences, with about 18% found just once. The specimen was PBMCs or a T cell subset sorted from them (not recorded which). Receptors originate from an adult woman who had mild COVID-19 (a few samples of this study predate the infection). Cell type and time point are not known. The CDR3 runs from the conserved cysteine through the conserved F or W. D genes are given only for firm matches. Only some rows state a clone size, as once, few, many or a class for expanded clones.

clone_size: few
v_call: TRBV19
j_call: TRBJ2-3
d_call: TRBD2
cdr3_nt: TGTGCCAGTAGTCTTCGAGGGACTAGCGGGATCATCTTTAAGGCAGATACGCAGTATTTT
cdr3_aa: CASSLRGTSGIIFKADTQYF

clone_size: NA
v_call: TRBV7-9
j_call: TRBJ1-2
d_call: NA
cdr3_nt: TGTGCCAGCAGCCTGGAGGGGGGCTTGAACTATGGCTACACCTTC
cdr3_aa: CASSLEGGLNYGYTF

clone_size: NA
v_call: TRBV7-8
j_call: TRBJ1-4
d_call: TRBD1
cdr3_nt: TGTGCCAGCAGCGTCAGACAGGGGGCCGCCCAACAATATGAAAAACTGTTTTTT
cdr3_aa: CASSVRQGAAQQYEKLFF

clone_size: NA
v_call: TRBV6-5
j_call: TRBJ1-2
d_call: NA
cdr3_nt: TGTGCCAGCAGCCCGACAGGCACCTTCTATGGCTACACCTTC
cdr3_aa: CASSPTGTFYGYTF

clone_size: NA
v_call: TRBV19
j_call: TRBJ2-1
d_call: TRBD1
cdr3_nt: TGTGCCAGTAGTGCCTCGGGACAGGGCCATGAGCAGTTCTTC
cdr3_aa: CASSASGQGHEQFF

clone_size: NA
v_call: TRBV7-9
j_call: TRBJ2-7
d_call: NA
cdr3_nt: TGTGCCAGCAGCAGTTGGGGTTACGAGCAGTACTTC
cdr3_aa: CASSSWGYEQYF

clone_size: many
v_call: TRBV5-1
j_call: TRBJ1-1
d_call: TRBD1
cdr3_nt: TGCGCCAGCAGTTCTGACAGGGGGAATGAAGCTTTCTTT
cdr3_aa: CASSSDRGNEAFF

clone_size: many
v_call: TRBV15
j_call: TRBJ2-3
d_call: TRBD1
cdr3_nt: TGTGCCACCAGCACCCGACAGGGAACAGATACGCAGTATTTT
cdr3_aa: CATSTRQGTDTQYF

clone_size: many
v_call: TRBV5-1
j_call: TRBJ2-3
d_call: TRBD2
cdr3_nt: TGCGCCAGCAGCCCGGGAGGGGGGGGCACAGATACGCAGTATTTT
cdr3_aa: CASSPGGGGTDTQYF

clone_size: many
v_call: TRBV4-3
j_call: TRBJ2-7
d_call: TRBD1
cdr3_nt: TGCGCCAGCAGCCAAGAGGACAGGTCCAGCTCCTACGAGCAGTACTTC
cdr3_aa: CASSQEDRSSSYEQYF

clone_size: few
v_call: TRBV4-2
j_call: TRBJ1-2
d_call: TRBD1
cdr3_nt: TGTGCCAGCAGCCAACCGTCGGACAGGACCTATGGCTACACCTTC
cdr3_aa: CASSQPSDRTYGYTF

clone_size: few
v_call: TRBV6-5
j_call: TRBJ1-6
d_call: NA
cdr3_nt: TGTGCCAGCACCACCACCGGGCAGGGCGACTATAATTCACCCCTCCACTTT
cdr3_aa: CASTTTGQGDYNSPLHF

clone_size: few
v_call: TRBV5-6
j_call: TRBJ2-1
d_call: NA
cdr3_nt: TGTGCCAGCAGCTCACAGGGACACAATGAGCAGTTCTTC
cdr3_aa: CASSSQGHNEQFF

clone_size: NA
v_call: TRBV11-3
j_call: TRBJ2-7
d_call: TRBD1
cdr3_nt: TGTGCCAGCAGCTTATCGGTTTGGACAGGGGGCGACGAGCAGTACTTC
cdr3_aa: CASSLSVWTGGDEQYF

clone_size: few
v_call: TRBV30
j_call: TRBJ2-7
d_call: NA
cdr3_nt: TGTGCCTGGAGTGTACGACTAGGGGAGAGGGGCGAGCAGTACTTC
cdr3_aa: CAWSVRLGERGEQYF

clone_size: NA
v_call: TRBV7-2
j_call: TRBJ1-6
d_call: TRBD1
cdr3_nt: TGTGCCAGCAGCAACGACAGGGGGAATTCACCCCTCCACTTT
cdr3_aa: CASSNDRGNSPLHF

clone_size: many
v_call: TRBV12-3/TRBV12-4
j_call: TRBJ2-7
d_call: TRBD2
cdr3_nt: TGTGCCAGCACCCGGGGGGTTCTCGAGCAGTACTTC
cdr3_aa: CASTRGVLEQYF

clone_size: few
v_call: TRBV7-3
j_call: TRBJ1-1
d_call: TRBD1
cdr3_nt: TGTGCCAGCAGCACGACAGGGGTGACTGAAGCTTTCTTT
cdr3_aa: CASSTTGVTEAFF

clone_size: NA
v_call: TRBV5-5
j_call: TRBJ1-2
d_call: NA
cdr3_nt: TGTGCCAGCAGCATACCTAACAGGGTTTTCGGCTACACCTTC
cdr3_aa: CASSIPNRVFGYTF

clone_size: NA
v_call: TRBV4-1
j_call: TRBJ1-6
d_call: NA
cdr3_nt: TGCGCCAGCAGCCAAGGTCGAGCAATCAGTCATAATTCACCCCTCCACTTT
cdr3_aa: CASSQGRAISHNSPLHF

clone_size: NA
v_call: TRBV7-9
j_call: TRBJ2-5
d_call: NA
cdr3_nt: TGTGCCAGCAGCCCCCCCACCCCGCAAGAGACCCAGTACTTC
cdr3_aa: CASSPPTPQETQYF

clone_size: NA
v_call: TRBV7-9
j_call: TRBJ2-2
d_call: NA
cdr3_nt: TGTGCCAGCAGCTGGAAGGACACCGGGGAGCTGTTTTTT
cdr3_aa: CASSWKDTGELFF

clone_size: NA
v_call: TRBV5-1
j_call: TRBJ1-5
d_call: NA
cdr3_nt: TGCGCCAGCAGCTTGGGGGCAGCCGGTGGCAATCAGCCCCAGCATTTT
cdr3_aa: CASSLGAAGGNQPQHF

clone_size: NA
v_call: TRBV4-1
j_call: TRBJ2-5
d_call: TRBD2
cdr3_nt: TGCGCCAGCAGCCAAGACGGACTAGCGGTCCTAGGGGCAGAGACCCAGTACTTC
cdr3_aa: CASSQDGLAVLGAETQYF